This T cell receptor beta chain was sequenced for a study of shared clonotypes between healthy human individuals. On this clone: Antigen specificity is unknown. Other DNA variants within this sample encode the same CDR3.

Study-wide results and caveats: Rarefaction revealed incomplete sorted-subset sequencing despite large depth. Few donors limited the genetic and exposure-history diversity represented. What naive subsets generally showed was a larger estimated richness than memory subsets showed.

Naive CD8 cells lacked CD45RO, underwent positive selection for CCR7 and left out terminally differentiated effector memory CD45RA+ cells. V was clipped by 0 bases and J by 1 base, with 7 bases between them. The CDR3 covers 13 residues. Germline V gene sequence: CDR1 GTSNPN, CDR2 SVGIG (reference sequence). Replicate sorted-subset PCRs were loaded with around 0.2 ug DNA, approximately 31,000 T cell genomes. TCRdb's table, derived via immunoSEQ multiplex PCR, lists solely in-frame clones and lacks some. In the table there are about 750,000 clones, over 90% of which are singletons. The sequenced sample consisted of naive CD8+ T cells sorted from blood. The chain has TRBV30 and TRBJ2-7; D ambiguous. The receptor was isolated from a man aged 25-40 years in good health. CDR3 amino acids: CAWSVLGSYEQYF. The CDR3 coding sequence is TGTGCCTGGAGTGTATTGGGGTCCTACGAGCAGTACTTC. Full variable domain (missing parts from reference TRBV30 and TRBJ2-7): SQTIHQWPATLVQPVGSPLSLECTVEGTSNPNLYWYRQAAGRGLQLLFYSVGIGQISSEVPQNLSASRPQDRQFILSSKKLLLSDSGFYLCAWSVLGSYEQYFGPGTRLTVT.